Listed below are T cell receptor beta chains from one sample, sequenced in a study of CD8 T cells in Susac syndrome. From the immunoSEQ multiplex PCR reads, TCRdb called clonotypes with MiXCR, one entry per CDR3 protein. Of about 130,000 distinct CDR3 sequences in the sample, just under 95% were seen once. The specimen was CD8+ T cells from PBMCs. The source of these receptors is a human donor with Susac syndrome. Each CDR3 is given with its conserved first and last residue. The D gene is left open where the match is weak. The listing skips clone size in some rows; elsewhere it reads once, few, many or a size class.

CASSLLEQFF	TGTGCCAGCAGCTTGCTTGAGCAGTTCTTC	.	.	TRBV5-6	TRBJ2-1
CASSLSLAGSYEQYF	TGTGCCAGCAGCTTAAGTTTGGCGGGGAGCTACGAGCAGTACTTC	.	.	TRBV7-2	TRBJ2-7
CASSLAAYEQYF	TGTGCCAGCAGCTTAGCGGCCTACGAGCAGTACTTC	.	.	TRBV7-9	TRBJ2-7
CASEETGTGGNQPQHF	TGTGCCAGCGAGGAAACCGGGACAGGGGGTAATCAGCCCCAGCATTTT	TRBD1	once	TRBV28	TRBJ1-5
CATTSNTGELFF	TGTGCCACCACCTCTAACACCGGGGAGCTGTTTTTT	.	.	TRBV24-1	TRBJ2-2
CASSQIAGKYNEQFF	TGTGCCAGCAGCCAAATAGCGGGAAAATACAATGAGCAGTTCTTC	TRBD2	.	TRBV12-3/TRBV12-4	TRBJ2-1
CASSIDLGGNIQYF	TGTGCCAGTAGTATAGATCTAGGGGGAAACATTCAGTACTTC	.	.	TRBV19	TRBJ2-4
CASSSSGTGVREQFF	TGTGCCAGCAGCTCATCCGGGACAGGGGTTCGTGAGCAGTTCTTC	TRBD1	.	TRBV7-6	TRBJ2-1
CSVEDLTGDGYTF	TGCAGCGTTGAAGATTTGACAGGGGATGGCTACACCTTC	TRBD1	.	TRBV29-1	TRBJ1-2
CASSLSGMNTEAFF	TGTGCCAGCAGCTTATCTGGAATGAACACTGAAGCTTTCTTT	.	.	TRBV7-3	TRBJ1-1